The next 8 T cell receptor beta chains were all read from a single sample in a study of graft-versus-host responses after intestinal transplantation. Some clones are missing from TCRdb's copy, which holds only in-frame ones; the method was immunoSEQ multiplex PCR. Of about 93,000 clones in the sample, 85% to 95% were seen once. Antigens of these TCRs are unknown. The source material was unstimulated CD8+ T cells sorted from spleen or lymph node cells, sampled before intestinal transplant. The receptor source for this set is a human donor who received an intestinal transplant.

The V gene is TRBV9, the J gene TRBJ2-6; no definite D call. Per the germline V gene, CDR1 is SGDLS and CDR2 is YYNGEE. The length of the CDR3 is 16 residues. V was clipped by 0 bases and J by 0 bases, with 7 bases between them. The CDR3 nucleotides are TGTGCCAGCAGCGTAGTTGCCAGCTCTGGGGCCAACGTCCTGACTTTC. Residues: CASSVVASSGANVLTF. Complete variable domain (other parts from reference TRBV9 and TRBJ2-6): DSGVTQTPKHLITATGQRVTLRCSPRSGDLSVYWYQQSLDQGLQFLIQYYNGEERAKGNILERFSAQQFPDLHSELNLSSLELGDSALYFCASSVVASSGANVLTFGAGSRLTVL.

The chain is built from TRBV2 and TRBJ1-1; maybe TRBD1 (5 bases). In germline, CDR1 is SNHLY, CDR2 FYNNEI. Trimming shortened V by 2 bases and J by 6 bases, and 19 bases separated the two germline ends. The length of the CDR3 is 16 residues. CDR3 bases: TGTGCCAGCAGTGAAAAGTCTCTCGCAGGGATTTCTGAAGCTTTCTTT. Translated, it gives CASSEKSLAGISEAFF.

Remarks on this clone: Other DNA sequences in this sample translate to the same CDR3. The V and J genes are TRBV29-1 and TRBJ2-7; 9 positions match TRBD1. The CDR3 consists of 11 residues. V lost 6 bases and J lost 4; bases outside the gene matches: 1. The V gene's germline CDR1 is SQVTM and CDR2 ANQGSEA. The CDR3 here is CSVDRGYEQYF. The CDR3 DNA is TGCAGCGTAGACAGGGGGTACGAGCAGTACTTC.

The J gene is TRBJ2-2, the V gene TRBV4-3; D gene ambiguous. Trimming pared 1 base from V and 0 bases from J, leaving 6 bases between. The CDR3 length is 15 residues. The V gene's germline CDR1 is LGHNA and CDR2 YSLEER. CDR3 residues: CASSQGTANTGELFF. The CDR3 DNA follows: TGCGCCAGCAGCCAAGGCACAGCGAACACCGGGGAGCTGTTTTTT.

The V gene is TRBV13, the J gene TRBJ1-6; TRBD1 might be the D (5 bases). From germline, CDR1 is PRHDT and CDR2 FYEKMQ (reference sequence). The CDR3 is made up of 13 amino acids. V was clipped by 2 bases and J by 6 bases, with 5 bases between them. CDR3 sequence (DNA): TGTGCCAGCAGCTTACAGGGTAATTCACCCCTCCACTTT. Protein product: CASSLQGNSPLHF. The full variable domain, in which reference TRBV13 and TRBJ1-6 provide the parts outside the CDR3, is AAGVIQSPRHLIKEKRETATLKCYPIPRHDTVYWYQQGPGQDPQFLISFYEKMQSDKGSIPDRFSAQQFSDYHSELNMSSLELGDSALYFCASSLQGNSPLHFGNGTRLTVT.

CDR3 sequence reads: CAWGGQGNNYGYTF. The CDR3 DNA sequence: TGTGCCTGGGGGGGACAGGGGAATAACTATGGCTACACCTTC. The chain uses TRBV30 and TRBJ1-2; 10 nucleotides agree with TRBD1. Per germline, CDR1 GTSNPN and CDR2 SVGIG (reference sequence). V lost 5 bases, J lost 1 base, and 4 bases stayed unmatched. The CDR3 totals 14 residues.

The chain uses TRBV7-9 and TRBJ2-5; TRBD2 matches at 13 bases. Losses at the gene ends were 5 bases for V and 2 bases for J; bases not matched to a gene: 8. The CDR3 covers 17 residues. Germline-derived CDR1 and CDR2 are SEHNR and FQNEAQ (reference sequence). CDR3 protein: CASSERTSGGGQETQYF. The CDR3 DNA follows: TGTGCCAGCAGCGAGCGGACTAGCGGGGGAGGACAAGAGACCCAGTACTTC.

V usage is TRBV7-2 and J usage is TRBJ2-1, with TRBD1 identical over 7 bases. Germline loops: CDR1 SGHTA, CDR2 FQGNSA. V shed 5 bases, J shed 2 bases, and the junction held 3 bases outside the gene matches. This CDR3 contains 14 residues. The DNA of the CDR3 is TGTGCCAGCAGCGGGACAGTCACCTACAATGAGCAGTTCTTC. Protein: CASSGTVTYNEQFF.